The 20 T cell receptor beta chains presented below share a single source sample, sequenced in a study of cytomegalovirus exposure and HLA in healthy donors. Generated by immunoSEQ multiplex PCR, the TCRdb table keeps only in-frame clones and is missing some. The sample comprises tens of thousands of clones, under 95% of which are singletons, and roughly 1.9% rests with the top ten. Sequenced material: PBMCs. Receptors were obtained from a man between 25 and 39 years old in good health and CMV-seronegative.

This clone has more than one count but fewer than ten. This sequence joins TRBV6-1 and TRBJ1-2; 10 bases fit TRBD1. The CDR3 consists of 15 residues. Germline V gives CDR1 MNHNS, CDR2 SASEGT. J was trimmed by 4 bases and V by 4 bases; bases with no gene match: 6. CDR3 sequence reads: CASSGPGQGFYGYTF. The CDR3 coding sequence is TGTGCCAGCAGTGGTCCGGGACAGGGGTTCTATGGCTACACCTTC.

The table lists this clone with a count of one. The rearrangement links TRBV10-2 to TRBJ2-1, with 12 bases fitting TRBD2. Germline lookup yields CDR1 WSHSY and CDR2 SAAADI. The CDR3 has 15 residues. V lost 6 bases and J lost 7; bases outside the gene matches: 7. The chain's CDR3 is CASRLPSGRGNEQFF. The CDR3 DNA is TGCGCCAGCAGGCTACCTAGCGGGAGGGGAAATGAGCAGTTCTTC.

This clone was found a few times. The CDR3 nucleotides are TGTGCCAGCAGTGACTCTAATCGCGCGAACACCGGGGAGCTGTTTTTT. This gives the protein CASSDSNRANTGELFF. The rearrangement joins TRBV6-4 to TRBJ2-2, with D hard to call. Germline V CDR1 and CDR2: MRHNA, SNTAGT. V was pared by 0 bases and J by 0 bases, with 8 bases between. The CDR3 runs 16 residues.

DNA of the CDR3: TGTGCCAGCAGTGAACCGATCTATAGCGGGGCAAACCACTACGAGCAGTACTTC. Its protein is CASSEPIYSGANHYEQYF. The genes are TRBV2 and TRBJ2-7, with 8 nucleotides matching TRBD2. Germline V gives CDR1 SNHLY, CDR2 FYNNEI. This CDR3 has 18 residues. Trimming took 2 bases from V and 3 from J; bases not matched to a gene: 15. Supplemented by reference TRBV2 and TRBJ2-7, the full variable domain reads EPEVTQTPSHQVTQMGQEVILRCVPISNHLYFYWYRQILGQKVEFLVSFYNNEISEKSEIFDDQFSVERPDGSNFTLKIRSTKLEDSAMYFCASSEPIYSGANHYEQYFGPGTRLTVT.

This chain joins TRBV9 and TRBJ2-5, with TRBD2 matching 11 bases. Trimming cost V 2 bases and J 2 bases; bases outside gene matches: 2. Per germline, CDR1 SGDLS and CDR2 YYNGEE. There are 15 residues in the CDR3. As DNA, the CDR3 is TGTGCCAGCAGCGTCCTAGCGGGGGGACAAGAGACCCAGTACTTC. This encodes CASSVLAGGQETQYF.

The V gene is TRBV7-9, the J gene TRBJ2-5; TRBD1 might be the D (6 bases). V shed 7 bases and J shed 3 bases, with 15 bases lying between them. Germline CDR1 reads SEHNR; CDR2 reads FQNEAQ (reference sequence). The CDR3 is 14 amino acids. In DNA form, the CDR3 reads TGTGCCAGCACCCAGGGGCCAGGGAAAGAGACCCAGTACTTC. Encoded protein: CASTQGPGKETQYF.

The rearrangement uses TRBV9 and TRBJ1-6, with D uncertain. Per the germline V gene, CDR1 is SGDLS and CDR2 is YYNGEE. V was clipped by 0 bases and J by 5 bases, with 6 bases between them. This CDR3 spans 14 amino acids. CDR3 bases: TGTGCCAGCAGCGTAGACAGTCATAATTCACCCCTCCACTTT. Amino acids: CASSVDSHNSPLHF. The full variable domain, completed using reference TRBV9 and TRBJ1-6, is DSGVTQTPKHLITATGQRVTLRCSPRSGDLSVYWYQQSLDQGLQFLIQYYNGEERAKGNILERFSAQQFPDLHSELNLSSLELGDSALYFCASSVDSHNSPLHFGNGTRLTVT.

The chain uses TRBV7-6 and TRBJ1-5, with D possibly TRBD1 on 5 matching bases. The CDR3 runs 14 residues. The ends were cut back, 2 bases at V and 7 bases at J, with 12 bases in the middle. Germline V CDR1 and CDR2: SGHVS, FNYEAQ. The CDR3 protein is CASSLWGDGQPQHF. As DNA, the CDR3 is TGTGCCAGCAGCTTATGGGGGGACGGGCAGCCCCAGCATTTT.

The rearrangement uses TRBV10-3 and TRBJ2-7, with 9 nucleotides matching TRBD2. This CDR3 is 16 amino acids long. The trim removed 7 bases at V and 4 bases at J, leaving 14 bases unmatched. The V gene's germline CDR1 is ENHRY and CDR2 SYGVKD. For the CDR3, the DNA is TGTGCCATCAACCGACAGTCGGCGGGAGGGGGTTACGAGCAGTACTTC. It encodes CAINRQSAGGGYEQYF.

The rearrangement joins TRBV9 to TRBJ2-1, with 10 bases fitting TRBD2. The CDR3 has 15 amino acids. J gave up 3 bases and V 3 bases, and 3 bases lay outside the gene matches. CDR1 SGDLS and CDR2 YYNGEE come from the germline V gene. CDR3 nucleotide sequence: TGTGCCAGCAGCGCCAGGACTAGCGGCTACAATGAGCAGTTCTTC. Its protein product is CASSARTSGYNEQFF. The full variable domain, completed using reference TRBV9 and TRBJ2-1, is DSGVTQTPKHLITATGQRVTLRCSPRSGDLSVYWYQQSLDQGLQFLIQYYNGEERAKGNILERFSAQQFPDLHSELNLSSLELGDSALYFCASSARTSGYNEQFFGPGTRLTVL.

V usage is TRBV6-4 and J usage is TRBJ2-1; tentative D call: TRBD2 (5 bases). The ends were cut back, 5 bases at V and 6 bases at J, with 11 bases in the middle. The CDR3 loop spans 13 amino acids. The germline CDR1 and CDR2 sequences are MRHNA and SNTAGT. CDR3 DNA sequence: TGTGCCAGCAGTCGTCTAGCATCCAATGAGCAGTTCTTC. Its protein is CASSRLASNEQFF.

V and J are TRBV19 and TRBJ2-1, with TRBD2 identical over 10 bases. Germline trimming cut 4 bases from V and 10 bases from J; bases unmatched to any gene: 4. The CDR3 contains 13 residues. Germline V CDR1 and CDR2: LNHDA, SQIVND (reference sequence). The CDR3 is CASSTSGGREQFF. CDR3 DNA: TGTGCCAGTAGTACTAGCGGGGGTCGAGAGCAGTTCTTC.

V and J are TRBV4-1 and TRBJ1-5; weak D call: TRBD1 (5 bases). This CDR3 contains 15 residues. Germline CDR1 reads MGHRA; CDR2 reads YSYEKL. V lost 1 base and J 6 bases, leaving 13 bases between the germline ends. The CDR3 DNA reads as TGCGCCAGCAGCCAAGGAGGCGGGGCTAGTCAGCCCCAGCATTTT. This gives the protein CASSQGGGASQPQHF.

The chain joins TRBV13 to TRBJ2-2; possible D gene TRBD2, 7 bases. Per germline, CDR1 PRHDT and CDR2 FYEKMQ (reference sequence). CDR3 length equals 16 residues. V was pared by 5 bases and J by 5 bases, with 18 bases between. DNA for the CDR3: TGTGCCAGCAGCCAAGGGGGGGGCGCGAGGACCGGGGAGCTGTTTTTT. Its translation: CASSQGGGARTGELFF.

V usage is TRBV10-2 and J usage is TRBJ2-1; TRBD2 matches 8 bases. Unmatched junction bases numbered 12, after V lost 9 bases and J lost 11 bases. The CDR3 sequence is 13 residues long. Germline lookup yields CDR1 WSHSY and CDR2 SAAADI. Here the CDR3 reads CASDESGGLKQFF. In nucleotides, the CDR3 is TGCGCCAGTGACGAAAGCGGGGGCCTGAAGCAGTTCTTC.

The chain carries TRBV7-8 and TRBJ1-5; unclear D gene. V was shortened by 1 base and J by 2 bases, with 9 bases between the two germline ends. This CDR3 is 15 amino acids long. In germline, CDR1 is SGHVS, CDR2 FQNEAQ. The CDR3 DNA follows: TGTGCCAGCAGCTTAGATCGGGTGGGCAATCAGCCCCAGCATTTT. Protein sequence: CASSLDRVGNQPQHF.

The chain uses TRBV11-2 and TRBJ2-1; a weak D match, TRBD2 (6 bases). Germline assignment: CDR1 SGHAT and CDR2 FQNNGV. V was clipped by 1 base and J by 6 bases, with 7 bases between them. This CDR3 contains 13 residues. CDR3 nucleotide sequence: TGTGCCAGCAGCTTAGGACTAGTCAATGAGCAGTTCTTC. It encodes CASSLGLVNEQFF.

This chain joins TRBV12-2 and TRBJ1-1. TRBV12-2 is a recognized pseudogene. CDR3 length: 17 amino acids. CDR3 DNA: TGTGCAAGTCGCTTAATGTGCTTTGGCGGTGATAGGACTGAAGCTTTCTTT. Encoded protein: CASRLMCFGGDRTEAFF.

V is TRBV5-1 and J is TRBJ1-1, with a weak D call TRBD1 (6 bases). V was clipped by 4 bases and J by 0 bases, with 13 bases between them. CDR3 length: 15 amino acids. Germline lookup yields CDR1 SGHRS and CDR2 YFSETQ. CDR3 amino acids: CASSPAGQMNTEAFF. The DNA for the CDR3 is TGCGCCAGCAGCCCCGCTGGACAGATGAACACTGAAGCTTTCTTT.

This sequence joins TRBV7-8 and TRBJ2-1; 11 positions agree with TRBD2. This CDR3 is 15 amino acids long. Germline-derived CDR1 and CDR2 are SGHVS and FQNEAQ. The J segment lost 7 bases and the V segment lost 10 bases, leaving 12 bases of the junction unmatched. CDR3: CATTSWTSGHNEQFF. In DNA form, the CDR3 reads TGTGCCACCACCTCATGGACTAGCGGGCATAATGAGCAGTTCTTC.